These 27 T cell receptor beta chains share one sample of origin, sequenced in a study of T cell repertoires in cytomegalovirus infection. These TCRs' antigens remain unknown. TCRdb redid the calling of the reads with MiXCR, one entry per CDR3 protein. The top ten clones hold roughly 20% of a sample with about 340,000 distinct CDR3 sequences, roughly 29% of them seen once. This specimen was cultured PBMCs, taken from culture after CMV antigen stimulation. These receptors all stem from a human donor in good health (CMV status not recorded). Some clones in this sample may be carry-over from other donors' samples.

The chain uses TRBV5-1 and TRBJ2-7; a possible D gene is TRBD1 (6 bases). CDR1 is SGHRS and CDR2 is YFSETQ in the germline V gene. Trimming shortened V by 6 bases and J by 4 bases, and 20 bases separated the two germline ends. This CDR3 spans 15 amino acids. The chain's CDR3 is CASIPNPGGFYEQYF. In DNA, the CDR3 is TGCGCCAGCATCCCGAATCCTGGGGGCTTTTACGAGCAGTACTTC.

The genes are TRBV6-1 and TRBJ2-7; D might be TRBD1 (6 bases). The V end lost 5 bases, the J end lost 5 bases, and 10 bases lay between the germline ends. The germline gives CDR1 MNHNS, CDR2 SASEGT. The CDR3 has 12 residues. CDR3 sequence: CASSLGHNEQYF. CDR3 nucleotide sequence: TGTGCCAGCAGTTTGGGACATAACGAGCAGTACTTC.

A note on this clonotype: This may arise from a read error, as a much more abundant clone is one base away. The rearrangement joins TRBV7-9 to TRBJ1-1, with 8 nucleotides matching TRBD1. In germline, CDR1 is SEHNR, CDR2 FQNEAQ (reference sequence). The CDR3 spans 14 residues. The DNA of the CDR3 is TGTGCCAGCAGCTTAGGACAGGGGAACGCTGAAGCTTTCTTT. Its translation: CASSLGQGNAEAFF.

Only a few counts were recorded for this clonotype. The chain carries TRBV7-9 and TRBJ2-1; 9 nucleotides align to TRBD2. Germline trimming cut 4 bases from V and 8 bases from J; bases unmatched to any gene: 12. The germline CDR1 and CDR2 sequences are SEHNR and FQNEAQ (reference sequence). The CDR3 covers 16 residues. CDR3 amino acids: CASSSKTGGRADEQFF. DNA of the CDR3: TGTGCCAGCAGCTCTAAGACTGGCGGGAGGGCCGATGAGCAGTTCTTC.

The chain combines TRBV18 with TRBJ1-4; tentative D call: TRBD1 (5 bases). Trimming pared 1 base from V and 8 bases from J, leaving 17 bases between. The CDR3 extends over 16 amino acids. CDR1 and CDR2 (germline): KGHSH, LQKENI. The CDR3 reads CASSPRRFGAYEKLFF. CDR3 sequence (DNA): TGTGCCAGCTCACCACGCCGGTTTGGGGCCTACGAAAAACTGTTTTTT.

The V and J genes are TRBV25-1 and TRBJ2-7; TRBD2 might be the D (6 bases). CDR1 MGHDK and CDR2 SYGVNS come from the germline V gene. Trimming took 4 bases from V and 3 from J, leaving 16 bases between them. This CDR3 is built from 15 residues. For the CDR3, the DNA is TGTGCCAGCAGTGTCTTAGGGGACTTGGGCTACGAGCAGTACTTC. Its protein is CASSVLGDLGYEQYF.

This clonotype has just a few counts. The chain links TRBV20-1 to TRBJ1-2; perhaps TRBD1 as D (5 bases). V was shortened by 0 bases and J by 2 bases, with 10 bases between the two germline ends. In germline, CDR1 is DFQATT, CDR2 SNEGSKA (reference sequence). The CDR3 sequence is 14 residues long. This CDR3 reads CSARERRENYGYTF. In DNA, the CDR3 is TGCAGTGCTAGAGAGCGCAGGGAAAACTATGGCTACACCTTC.

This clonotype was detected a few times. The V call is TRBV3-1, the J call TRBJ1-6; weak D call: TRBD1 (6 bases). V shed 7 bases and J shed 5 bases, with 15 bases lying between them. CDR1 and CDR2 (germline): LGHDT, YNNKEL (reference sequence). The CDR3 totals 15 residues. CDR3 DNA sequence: TGTGCCAGCAAGTTGAGGACAGCAGATAATTCACCCCTCCACTTT. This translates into CASKLRTADNSPLHF.

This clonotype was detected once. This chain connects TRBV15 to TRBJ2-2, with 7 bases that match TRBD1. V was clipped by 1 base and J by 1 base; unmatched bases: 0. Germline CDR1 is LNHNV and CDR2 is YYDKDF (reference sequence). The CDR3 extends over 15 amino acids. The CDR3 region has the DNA TGTGCCACCAGCAGAGGACAGGGGAACACCGGGGAGCTGTTTTTT. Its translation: CATSRGQGNTGELFF. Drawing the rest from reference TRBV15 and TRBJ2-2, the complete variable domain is DAMVIQNPRYQVTQFGKPVTLSCSQTLNHNVMYWYQQKSSQAPKLLFHYYDKDFNNEADTPDNFQSRRPNTSFCFLDIRSPGLGDTAMYLCATSRGQGNTGELFFGEGSRLTVL.

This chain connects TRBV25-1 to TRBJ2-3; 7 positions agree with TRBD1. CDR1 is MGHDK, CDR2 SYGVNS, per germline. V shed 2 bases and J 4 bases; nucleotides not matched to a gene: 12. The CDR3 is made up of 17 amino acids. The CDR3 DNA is TGTGCCAGCAGTGAAGGCGGCAGGGGGATAGAGGCAGATACGCAGTATTTT. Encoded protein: CASSEGGRGIEADTQYF.

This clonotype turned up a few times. CDR3 amino acids: CASSLSRGGSSTDTQYF. As DNA, the CDR3 is TGTGCCAGCAGCCTGTCGAGGGGCGGTTCTAGCACAGATACGCAGTATTTT. The chain links TRBV7-2 to TRBJ2-3; D is tentatively TRBD1 or TRBD2 (5 bases each). Germline V gene data show CDR1 as SGHTA and CDR2 as FQGNSA. There are 17 residues in the CDR3. Trimming removed 5 bases at V and 0 bases at J, with 18 bases between.

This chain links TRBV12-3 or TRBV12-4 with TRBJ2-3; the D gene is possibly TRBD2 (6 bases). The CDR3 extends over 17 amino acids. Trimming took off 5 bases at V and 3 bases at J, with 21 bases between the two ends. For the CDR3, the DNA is TGTGCCAGCAGTCCCCCCAGGCGGGACCGGAGGACAGATACGCAGTATTTT. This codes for CASSPPRRDRRTDTQYF.

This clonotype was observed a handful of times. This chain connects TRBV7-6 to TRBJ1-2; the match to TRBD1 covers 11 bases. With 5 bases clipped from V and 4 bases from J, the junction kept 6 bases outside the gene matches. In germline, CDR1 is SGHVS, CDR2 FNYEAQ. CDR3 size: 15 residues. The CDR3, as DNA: TGTGCCAGCAGCAGGGACAGGGGGGGCGGCTATGGCTACACCTTC. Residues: CASSRDRGGGYGYTF.

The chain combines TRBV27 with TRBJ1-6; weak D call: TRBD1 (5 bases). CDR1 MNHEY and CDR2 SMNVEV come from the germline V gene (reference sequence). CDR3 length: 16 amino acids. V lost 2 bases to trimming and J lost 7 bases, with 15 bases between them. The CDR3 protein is CASSLRQGGRNSPLHF. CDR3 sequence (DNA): TGTGCCAGCAGTTTAAGGCAGGGAGGAAGGAATTCACCCCTCCACTTT.

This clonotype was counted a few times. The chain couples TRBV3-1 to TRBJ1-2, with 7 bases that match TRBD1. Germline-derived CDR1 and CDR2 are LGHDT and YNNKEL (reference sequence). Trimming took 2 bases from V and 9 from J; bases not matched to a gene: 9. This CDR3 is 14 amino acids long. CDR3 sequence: CASSQSDREMSYTF. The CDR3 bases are TGTGCCAGCAGCCAATCCGACAGGGAGATGAGCTACACCTTC. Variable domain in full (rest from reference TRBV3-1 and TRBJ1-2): DTAVSQTPKYLVTQMGNDKSIKCEQNLGHDTMYWYKQDSKKFLKIMFSYNNKELIINETVPNRFSPKSPDKAHLNLHINSLELGDSAVYFCASSQSDREMSYTFGSGTRLTVV.

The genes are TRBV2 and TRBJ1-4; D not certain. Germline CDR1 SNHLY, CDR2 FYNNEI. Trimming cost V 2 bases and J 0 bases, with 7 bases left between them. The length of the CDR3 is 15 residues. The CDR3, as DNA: TGTGCCAGCAGTGAAATCAGCGCAACTAATGAAAAACTGTTTTTT. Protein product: CASSEISATNEKLFF.

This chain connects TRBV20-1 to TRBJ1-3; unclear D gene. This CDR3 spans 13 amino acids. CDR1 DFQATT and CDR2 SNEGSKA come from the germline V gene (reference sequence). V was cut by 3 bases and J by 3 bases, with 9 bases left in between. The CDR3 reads CSAREGGGNTIYF. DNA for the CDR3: TGCAGTGCTAGGGAGGGTGGTGGAAACACCATATATTTT.

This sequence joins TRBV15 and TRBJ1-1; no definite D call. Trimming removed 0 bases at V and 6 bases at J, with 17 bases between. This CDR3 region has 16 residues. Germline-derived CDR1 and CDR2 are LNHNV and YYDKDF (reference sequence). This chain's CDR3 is CATSRDRSYEGAEAFF. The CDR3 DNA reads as TGTGCCACCAGCAGAGATCGATCGTATGAGGGAGCTGAAGCTTTCTTT.

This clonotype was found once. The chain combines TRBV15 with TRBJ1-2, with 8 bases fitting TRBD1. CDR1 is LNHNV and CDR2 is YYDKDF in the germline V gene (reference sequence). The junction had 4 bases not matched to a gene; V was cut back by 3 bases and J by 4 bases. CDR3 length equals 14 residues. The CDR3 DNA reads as TGTGCCACCAGCAGTGCGACAGGGGCCTATGGCTACACCTTC. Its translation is CATSSATGAYGYTF.

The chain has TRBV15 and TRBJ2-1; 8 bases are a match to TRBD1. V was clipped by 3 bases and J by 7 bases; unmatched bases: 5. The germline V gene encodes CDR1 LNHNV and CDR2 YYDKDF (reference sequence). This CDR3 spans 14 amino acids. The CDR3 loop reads CATSSPRQGNEQFF. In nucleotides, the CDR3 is TGTGCCACCAGCAGTCCCAGACAGGGGAATGAGCAGTTCTTC.

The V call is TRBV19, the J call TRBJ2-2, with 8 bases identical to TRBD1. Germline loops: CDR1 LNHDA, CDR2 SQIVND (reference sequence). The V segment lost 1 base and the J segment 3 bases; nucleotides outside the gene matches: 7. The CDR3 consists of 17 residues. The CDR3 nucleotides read TGTGCCAGTAGTATAGGTTGGGCAGGGGGCGACACCGGGGAGCTGTTTTTT. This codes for CASSIGWAGGDTGELFF.

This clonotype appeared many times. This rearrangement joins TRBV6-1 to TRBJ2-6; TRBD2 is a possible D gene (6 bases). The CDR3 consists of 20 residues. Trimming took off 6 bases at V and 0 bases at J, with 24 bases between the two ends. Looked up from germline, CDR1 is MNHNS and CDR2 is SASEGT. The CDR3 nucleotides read TGTGCCAGCAGACCTCCTGTCGGGCGGGGATCAAGCTCTGGGGCCAACGTCCTGACTTTC. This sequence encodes CASRPPVGRGSSSGANVLTF.

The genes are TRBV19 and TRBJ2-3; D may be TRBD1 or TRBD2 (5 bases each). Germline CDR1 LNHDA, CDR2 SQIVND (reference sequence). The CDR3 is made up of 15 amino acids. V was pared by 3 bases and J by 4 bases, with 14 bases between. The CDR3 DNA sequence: TGTGCCAGTAGTATGATTCCGGGGACGGCAGATACGCAGTATTTT. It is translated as CASSMIPGTADTQYF.

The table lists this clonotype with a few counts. CDR3 DNA: TGTGCCAGCAGCTACGGACAGGGGAGGATCTATGGCTACACCTTC. Translation: CASSYGQGRIYGYTF. The V gene is TRBV5-5, the J gene TRBJ1-2, with 9 bases lining up with TRBD1. The junction had 7 bases not matched to a gene; V was cut back by 3 bases and J by 4 bases. This CDR3 is built from 15 residues. CDR1 is SGHKS and CDR2 is YYEKEE in the germline V gene (reference sequence).

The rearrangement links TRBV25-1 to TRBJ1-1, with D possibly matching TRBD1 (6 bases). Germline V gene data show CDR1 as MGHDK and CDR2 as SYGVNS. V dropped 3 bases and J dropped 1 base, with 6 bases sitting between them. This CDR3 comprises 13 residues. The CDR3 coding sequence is TGTGCCAGCAGTGACAGGGGGAACACTGAAGCTTTCTTT. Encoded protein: CASSDRGNTEAFF.

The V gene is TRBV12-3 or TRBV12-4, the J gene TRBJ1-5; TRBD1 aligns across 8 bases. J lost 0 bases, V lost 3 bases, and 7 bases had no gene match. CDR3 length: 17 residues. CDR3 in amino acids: CASSFRGQVYSNQPQHF. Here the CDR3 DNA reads TGTGCCAGCAGTTTCAGGGGACAGGTGTATAGCAATCAGCCCCAGCATTTT.

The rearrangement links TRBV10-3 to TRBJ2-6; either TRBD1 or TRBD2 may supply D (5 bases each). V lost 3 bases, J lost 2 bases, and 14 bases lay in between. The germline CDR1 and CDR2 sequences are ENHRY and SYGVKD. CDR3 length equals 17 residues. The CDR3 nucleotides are TGTGCCATCAGTGAAGTCCCGGGGCTGACTGGGGCCAACGTCCTGACTTTC. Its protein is CAISEVPGLTGANVLTF.